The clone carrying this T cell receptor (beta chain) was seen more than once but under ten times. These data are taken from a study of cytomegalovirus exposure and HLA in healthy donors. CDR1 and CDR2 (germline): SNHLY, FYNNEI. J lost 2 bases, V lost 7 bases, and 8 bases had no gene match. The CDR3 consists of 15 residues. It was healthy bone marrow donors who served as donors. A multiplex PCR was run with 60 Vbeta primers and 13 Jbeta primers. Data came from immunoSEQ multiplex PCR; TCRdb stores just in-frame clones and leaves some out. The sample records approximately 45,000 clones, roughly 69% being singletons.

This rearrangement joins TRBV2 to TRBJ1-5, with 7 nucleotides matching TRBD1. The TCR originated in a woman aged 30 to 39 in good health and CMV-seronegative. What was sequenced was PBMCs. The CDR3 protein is CASTRQGDGNQPQHF. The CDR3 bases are TGTGCCAGCACCAGACAGGGCGACGGCAATCAGCCCCAGCATTTT.